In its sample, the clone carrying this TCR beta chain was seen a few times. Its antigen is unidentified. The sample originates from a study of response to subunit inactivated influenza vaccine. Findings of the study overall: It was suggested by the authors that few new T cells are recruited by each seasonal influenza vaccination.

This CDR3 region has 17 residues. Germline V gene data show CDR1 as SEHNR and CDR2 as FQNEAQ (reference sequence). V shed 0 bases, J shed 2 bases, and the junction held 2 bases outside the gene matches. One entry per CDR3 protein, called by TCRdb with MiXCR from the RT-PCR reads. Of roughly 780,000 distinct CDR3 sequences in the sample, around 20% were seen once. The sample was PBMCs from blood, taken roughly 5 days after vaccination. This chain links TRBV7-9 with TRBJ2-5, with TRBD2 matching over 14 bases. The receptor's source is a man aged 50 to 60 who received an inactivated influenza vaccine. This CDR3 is CASSLAGTSGGQETQYF. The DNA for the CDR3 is TGTGCCAGCAGCTTAGCCGGGACTAGCGGGGGTCAAGAGACCCAGTACTTC.